The TCR beta chain described here comes from a study of human T cells and chemical hapten exposure. Trimming pared 1 base from V and 5 bases from J, leaving 14 bases between. The CDR3 runs to 16 residues. Germline V gene data show CDR1 as SGHAT and CDR2 as FQNNGV. TCRdb reprocessed the RACE reads via MiXCR and lists one record per CDR3 protein. The sample yields some 82,000 distinct CDR3 sequences, about 10% seen once. The time point: patch test 1, 2 weeks after DPC sensitization. Treatment noted: therapeutic diphenylcyclopropenone sensitization with weekly scalp DPC. The rearrangement joins TRBV11-2 to TRBJ1-4, with D tentatively TRBD1 (6 bases). The sequence was collected from a woman in her forties or fifties with alopecia areata. Some clones in this sample may be carry-over from other donors' samples. The sequenced sample was whole blood, obtained in connection with sensitization to the hapten diphenylcyclopropenone (DPC). Written as DNA, the CDR3 is TGTGCCAGCAGCTTAGGGTCGGGGACACTCAATGAAAAACTGTTTTTT. Residues: CASSLGSGTLNEKLFF. The full variable domain, in which reference TRBV11-2 and TRBJ1-4 provide the parts outside the CDR3, is EAGVAQSPRYKIIEKRQSVAFWCNPISGHATLYWYQQILGQGPKLLIQFQNNGVVDDSQLPKDRFSAERLKGVDSTLKIQPAKLEDSAVYLCASSLGSGTLNEKLFFGSGTQLSVL.